These 21 T cell receptor beta chains came from one sample sequenced in a study of shared clonotypes between healthy human individuals. TCRdb keeps only in-frame clones here, not all; method: immunoSEQ multiplex PCR. The repertoire has about 2.4 million clones, more than 80% of them found once; the top ten carry over 0.12%. The sample comprised naive CD4+ T cells sorted from blood. Subset specified: CD45RA+ positively selected. Every receptor here comes from a man younger than 35 in good health.

The chain combines TRBV10-3 with TRBJ1-2; D gene unclear. The V gene lost 0 bases and the J gene lost 3 bases, with 5 bases spanning the gap. The CDR3 runs 13 residues. The germline V gene has CDR1 ENHRY and CDR2 SYGVKD. The CDR3 bases are TGTGCCATCAGTGAGTCTGGATACTATGGCTACACCTTC. Translation: CAISESGYYGYTF.

This chain uses TRBV7-3 with TRBJ2-2; possibly TRBD1 for D (6 bases). This CDR3 has 16 residues. CDR1 SGHTA and CDR2 FQGTGA come from the germline V gene. V gave up 0 bases and J gave up 5 bases, with 13 bases separating them. This chain's CDR3 is CASSLTAGVETGELFF. CDR3 nucleotide sequence: TGTGCCAGCAGCTTAACGGCAGGGGTAGAGACCGGGGAGCTGTTTTTT.

The chain employs TRBV30 and TRBJ2-7; possibly TRBD1 for D (5 bases). The CDR3 loop spans 14 amino acids. V lost 0 bases and J lost 2, with 11 bases in between. The V gene's germline CDR1 is GTSNPN and CDR2 SVGIG (reference sequence). The CDR3 region is CAWSVRDRPYEQYF. CDR3 DNA sequence: TGTGCCTGGAGTGTACGTGACAGACCCTACGAGCAGTACTTC.

Of note for this clone: In the same sample, other DNA sequences code for this CDR3. The CDR3 bases are TGTGCCAGCAGCCTAGACCACTACGAGCAGTACTTC. It specifies CASSLDHYEQYF. V is TRBV5-4 and J is TRBJ2-7; no clear D. The V end lost 4 bases, the J end lost 3 bases, and 8 bases lay between the germline ends. Germline lookup yields CDR1 SGHNT and CDR2 YYREEE (reference sequence). The CDR3 sequence is 12 residues long.

J is TRBJ1-5 and V is TRBV6-1; D remains unclear. Germline CDR1 MNHNS, CDR2 SASEGT. Trimming stripped 1 base from V and 6 bases from J, with 10 bases between. CDR3 length: 14 amino acids. In nucleotides, the CDR3 is TGTGCCAGCAGTGAAGTCGGGGTGGGTCAGCCCCAGCATTTT. As protein: CASSEVGVGQPQHF.

In this sample, this clone turned up once. This chain connects TRBV11-2 to TRBJ1-4, with D tentatively TRBD1 (5 bases). Deletions cut 1 base from V and 5 bases from J, with 8 bases between. The CDR3 spans 14 residues. Germline loops: CDR1 SGHAT, CDR2 FQNNGV. CDR3 nucleotide sequence: TGTGCCAGCAGCTTAGCAGGGTTGAATGAAAAACTGTTTTTT. This codes for CASSLAGLNEKLFF.

The chain is built from TRBV7-8 and TRBJ2-7, with D perhaps TRBD1 (6 bases). The CDR3 runs to 14 residues. V was shortened by 1 base and J by 3 bases, with 10 bases between the two germline ends. In germline, CDR1 is SGHVS, CDR2 FQNEAQ. CDR3 loop: CASSLGGTRYEQYF. The CDR3 DNA reads as TGTGCCAGCAGCTTAGGGGGGACACGCTACGAGCAGTACTTC.

The chain carries TRBV27 and TRBJ2-7, with a weak D call TRBD1 (5 bases). This CDR3 spans 16 amino acids. With 5 bases removed from V and 0 bases from J, the gap between germline ends came to 17 bases. Germline-derived CDR1 and CDR2 are MNHEY and SMNVEV (reference sequence). Here the CDR3 reads CASSPSTGWASYEQYF. DNA of the CDR3: TGTGCCAGCAGTCCCTCTACAGGCTGGGCCTCCTACGAGCAGTACTTC.

J is TRBJ2-2 and V is TRBV6-1, with 7 bases aligning to TRBD2. V shed 6 bases, J shed 5 bases, and the junction held 6 bases outside the gene matches. The CDR3 is 14 residues long. Germline V gives CDR1 MNHNS, CDR2 SASEGT. CDR3 DNA: TGTGCCAGCAGCGTGACTAGCTTGACCGGGGAGCTGTTTTTT. Translating gives CASSVTSLTGELFF.

This chain links TRBV7-2 with TRBJ2-7; no clear D. V was clipped by 7 bases and J by 6 bases, with 16 bases between them. This CDR3 spans 13 amino acids. The germline CDR1 and CDR2 sequences are SGHTA and FQGNSA. CDR3 nucleotide sequence: TGTGCCAGCACCGAGGTCCCAGTTGGCGAGCAGTACTTC. Translated, it gives CASTEVPVGEQYF. Using reference TRBV7-2 and TRBJ2-7 for the parts outside the CDR3, the full variable domain is GAGVSQSPSNKVTEKGKDVELRCDPISGHTALYWYRQSLGQGLEFLIYFQGNSAPDKSGLPSDRFSAERTGGSVSTLTIQRTQQEDSAVYLCASTEVPVGEQYFGPGTRLTVT.

The rearrangement joins TRBV30 to TRBJ2-7; TRBD2 aligns across 8 bases. CDR1 and CDR2 (germline): GTSNPN, SVGIG (reference sequence). There are 13 residues in the CDR3. The V gene end was trimmed by 8 bases and the J gene end by 5 bases; junction bases not matched to a gene: 11. The DNA of the CDR3 is TGTGCCACGACGCTAGCGGGTAGGAACGAGCAGTACTTC. Translating it yields CATTLAGRNEQYF.

The CDR3 sequence: CAIMGTEVTGELFF. CDR3 nucleotides: TGTGCCATCATGGGGACAGAAGTGACCGGGGAGCTGTTTTTT. The chain combines TRBV10-3 with TRBJ2-2; 7 nucleotides match TRBD1. Germline values: CDR1 ENHRY, CDR2 SYGVKD. The CDR3 covers 14 residues. Unmatched junction bases numbered 7, after V lost 7 bases and J lost 5 bases.

This chain links TRBV6-6 with TRBJ1-2; unclear D gene. Germline V CDR1 and CDR2: MNHNY, SVGAGI (reference sequence). Between the trimmed V and J ends, which lost 2 bases and 3 bases, there was a span of 13 bases. The CDR3 contains 15 residues. In DNA form, the CDR3 reads TGTGCCAGCAGTTACGACGGGAATAGAGACTATGGCTACACCTTC. This sequence encodes CASSYDGNRDYGYTF.

The chain employs TRBV6-4 and TRBJ1-6; 9 positions match TRBD1. CDR1 is MRHNA and CDR2 is SNTAGT in the germline V gene. The trim removed 6 bases at V and 9 bases at J, leaving 6 bases unmatched. The CDR3 contains 14 residues. The CDR3 protein is CASRGTGSSSPLHF. The CDR3, as DNA: TGTGCCAGCAGGGGGACAGGGTCCAGTTCACCCCTCCACTTT.

The chain uses TRBV6-5 and TRBJ2-7; the D gene could be TRBD1 or TRBD2 (7 bases each). The ends were cut back, 6 bases at V and 3 bases at J, with 15 bases in the middle. Germline CDR1 and CDR2: MNHEY and SVGAGI. The CDR3 totals 14 residues. Here the CDR3 reads CASRGGGGIYEQYF. CDR3 nucleotide sequence: TGTGCCAGCAGGGGAGGGGGCGGCATCTACGAGCAGTACTTC.

In its sample, this clone was seen once. This sequence joins TRBV4-3 and TRBJ1-5; possible D gene TRBD1, 6 bases. V gave up 0 bases and J gave up 7 bases, with 10 bases separating them. CDR1 LGHNA and CDR2 YSLEER come from the germline V gene. The CDR3 loop spans 14 amino acids. The CDR3 region is CASSQEAGDQPQHF. DNA of the CDR3: TGCGCCAGCAGCCAAGAGGCAGGGGACCAGCCCCAGCATTTT.

The chain is built from TRBV7-2 and TRBJ2-7; D is uncertain. Germline loops: CDR1 SGHTA, CDR2 FQGNSA. The CDR3 is 12 amino acids. Trimming removed 5 bases at V and 8 bases at J, with 13 bases between. The CDR3: CASSPETAKQYF. DNA of the CDR3: TGTGCCAGCAGCCCAGAGACCGCCAAGCAGTACTTC.

This chain joins TRBV4-3 and TRBJ2-2; perhaps TRBD2 as D (5 bases). V was trimmed by 1 base and J by 3 bases, leaving 9 bases between them. Germline V gene sequence: CDR1 LGHNA, CDR2 YSLEER. The CDR3 consists of 15 residues. Here the CDR3 reads CASSQVGVYTGELFF. CDR3 coding DNA: TGCGCCAGCAGCCAAGTGGGAGTATACACCGGGGAGCTGTTTTTT.

The rearrangement uses TRBV9 and TRBJ2-7; D is perhaps TRBD1 (5 bases). Trimming left V 0 bases short and J 1 base short, with 11 bases between. The CDR3 spans 15 residues. Germline CDR1 is SGDLS and CDR2 is YYNGEE. CDR3 protein: CASSVGQGRSYEQYF. The CDR3 region has the DNA TGTGCCAGCAGCGTAGGGCAGGGTCGGTCCTACGAGCAGTACTTC.

A note on this clone: This specimen includes other DNA sequences encoding the same CDR3. J is TRBJ2-3 and V is TRBV10-3; D is unclear. CDR3 length equals 13 residues. The ends were cut back, 2 bases at V and 1 base at J, with 4 bases in the middle. CDR1 is ENHRY, CDR2 SYGVKD, per germline. This chain's CDR3 is CAISEAGTDTQYF. Here the CDR3 DNA reads TGTGCCATCAGTGAGGCAGGCACAGATACGCAGTATTTT.

The gene calls are TRBV5-1 and TRBJ1-1; D perhaps matches TRBD1 (5 bases). Germline lookup yields CDR1 SGHRS and CDR2 YFSETQ. The V and J ends lost 7 bases and 2 bases respectively, with 21 bases between them. The CDR3 covers 16 residues. CDR3 sequence reads: CASLPDSGGRNTEAFF. The CDR3 DNA follows: TGCGCCAGCCTTCCCGACAGTGGGGGTCGAAACACTGAAGCTTTCTTT.